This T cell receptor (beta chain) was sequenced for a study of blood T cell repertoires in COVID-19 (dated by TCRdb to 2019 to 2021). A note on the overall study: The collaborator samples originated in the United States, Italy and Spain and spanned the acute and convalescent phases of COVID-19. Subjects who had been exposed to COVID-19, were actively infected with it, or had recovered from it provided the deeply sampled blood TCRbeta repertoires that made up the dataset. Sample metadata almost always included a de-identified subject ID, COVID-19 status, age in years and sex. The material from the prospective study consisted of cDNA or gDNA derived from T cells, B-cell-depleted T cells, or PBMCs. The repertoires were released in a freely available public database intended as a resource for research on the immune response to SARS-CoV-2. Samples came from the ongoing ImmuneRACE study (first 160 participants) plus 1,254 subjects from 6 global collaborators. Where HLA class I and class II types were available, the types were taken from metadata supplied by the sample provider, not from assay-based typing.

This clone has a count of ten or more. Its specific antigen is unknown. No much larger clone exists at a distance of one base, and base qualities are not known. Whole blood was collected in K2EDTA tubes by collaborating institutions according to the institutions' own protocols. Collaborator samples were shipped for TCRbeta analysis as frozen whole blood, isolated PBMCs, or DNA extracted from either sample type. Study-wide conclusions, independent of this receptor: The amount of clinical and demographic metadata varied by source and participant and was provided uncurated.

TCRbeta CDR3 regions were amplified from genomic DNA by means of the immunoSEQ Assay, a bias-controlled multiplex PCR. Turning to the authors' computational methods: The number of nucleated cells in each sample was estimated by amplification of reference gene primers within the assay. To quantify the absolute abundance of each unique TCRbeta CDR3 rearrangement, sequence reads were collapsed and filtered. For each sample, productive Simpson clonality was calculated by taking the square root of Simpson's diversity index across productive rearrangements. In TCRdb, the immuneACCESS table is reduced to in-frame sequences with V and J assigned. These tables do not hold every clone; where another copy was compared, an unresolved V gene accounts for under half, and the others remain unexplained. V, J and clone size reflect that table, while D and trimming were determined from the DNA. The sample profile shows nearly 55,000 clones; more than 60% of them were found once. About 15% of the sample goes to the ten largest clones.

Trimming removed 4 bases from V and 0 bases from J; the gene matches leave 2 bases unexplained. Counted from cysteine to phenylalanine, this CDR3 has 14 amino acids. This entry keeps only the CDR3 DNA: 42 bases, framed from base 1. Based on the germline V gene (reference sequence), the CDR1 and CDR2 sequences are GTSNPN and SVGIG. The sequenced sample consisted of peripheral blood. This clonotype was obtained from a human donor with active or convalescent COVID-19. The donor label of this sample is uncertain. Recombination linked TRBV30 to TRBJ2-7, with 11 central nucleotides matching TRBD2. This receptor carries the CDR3 CAWTGLAGSYEQYF. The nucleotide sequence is TGTGCCTGGACTGGACTAGCGGGCTCCTACGAGCAGTACTTC.